This T cell receptor beta chain stems from a study of identical twins. Each CDR3 protein is one row after TCRdb ran MiXCR on the 5' RACE reads. This sample has about 890,000 distinct CDR3 sequences, with roughly an eighth found just once. Study-level findings and limits: Cord blood beta clonotypes present at high abundance carried fewer insertions; no such pattern appeared in memory repertoires. Twins showed weaker excess sharing in their beta out-of-frame sequences.

Note on this clonotype: Antigen: not known.

Germline CDR1 is SEHNR and CDR2 is FQNEAQ (reference sequence). V shed 11 bases and J shed 4 bases, with 8 bases lying between them. The CDR3 is 11 residues long. The sample also formed part of further work on yellow fever vaccine responses in identical twins.

The clonotype was recovered from a woman aged 18-30 years in good health. The rearrangement links TRBV7-9 to TRBJ2-2, with D possibly TRBD2 on 6 matching bases. Sequenced material: PBMCs. The CDR3 reads CAGGSTGELFF. DNA of the CDR3: TGTGCCGGGGGGTCCACCGGGGAGCTGTTTTTT. Looking up the rest from reference TRBV7-9 and TRBJ2-2 gives the full variable domain: DTGVSQNPRHKITKRGQNVTFRCDPISEHNRLYWYRQTLGQGPEFLTYFQNEAQLEKSRLLSDRFSAERPKGSFSTLEIQRTEQGDSAMYLCAGGSTGELFFGEGSRLTVL.